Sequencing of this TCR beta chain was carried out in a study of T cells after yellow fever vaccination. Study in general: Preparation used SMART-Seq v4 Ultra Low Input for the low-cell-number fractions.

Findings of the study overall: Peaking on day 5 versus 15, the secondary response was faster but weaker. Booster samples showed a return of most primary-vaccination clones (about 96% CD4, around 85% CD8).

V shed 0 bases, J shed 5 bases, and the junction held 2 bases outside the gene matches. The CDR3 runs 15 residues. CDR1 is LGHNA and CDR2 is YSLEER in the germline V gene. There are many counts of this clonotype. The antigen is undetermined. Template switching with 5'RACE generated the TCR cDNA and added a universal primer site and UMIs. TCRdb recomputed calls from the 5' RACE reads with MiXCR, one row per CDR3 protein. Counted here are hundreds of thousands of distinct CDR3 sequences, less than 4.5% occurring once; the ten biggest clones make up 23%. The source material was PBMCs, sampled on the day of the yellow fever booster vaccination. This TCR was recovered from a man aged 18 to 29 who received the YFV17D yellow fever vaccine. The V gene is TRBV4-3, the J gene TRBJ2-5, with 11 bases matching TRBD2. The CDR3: CASSQETSGAETQYF. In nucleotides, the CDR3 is TGCGCCAGCAGCCAAGAGACTAGCGGGGCTGAGACCCAGTACTTC.